The source of this TCR beta chain is a study of blood T cell repertoires in COVID-19. Participants were aged roughly 18 to 100 years from about 25 US areas. Libraries were prepared by immunoSEQ multiplex PCR; TCRdb keeps only in-frame clonotypes and omits some of them. The sample consists of about 400,000 clones, just under 90% of them appearing once. V shed 5 bases and J 3 bases; nucleotides not matched to a gene: 7. Germline V CDR1 and CDR2: MDHEN, SYDVKM. There are 16 residues in the CDR3. The TCR was taken from a woman in her twenties or thirties who had recovered from COVID-19. The sample comprised PBMCs or T cells enriched from blood (not recorded which). This chain joins TRBV28 and TRBJ2-3; TRBD1 matches 11 bases. The CDR3 protein is CASSPDRGLSTDTQYF. As DNA, the CDR3 is TGTGCCAGCAGTCCGGACAGGGGGCTCAGTACAGATACGCAGTATTTT.